These T cell receptor beta chains were read from a single sample in a study of T cells after yellow fever vaccination. Each CDR3 protein is one row after TCRdb ran MiXCR on the 5' RACE reads. The sample records 200,000 to 300,000 distinct CDR3 sequences, around 13% being singletons. The sample was CD4+ T cells sorted from PBMCs, taken 45 days after the yellow fever booster vaccination. The receptors here all came from a man younger than 45 who received the YFV17D yellow fever vaccine. Each CDR3 is given with its conserved first and last residue. D genes are given only for firm matches. The size of a clone is reported for some rows only, either as once, few or many, or as a class for expanded clones.

V gene: TRBV5-1; J gene: TRBJ2-7; D gene: NA; clone size: NA; CDR3 DNA: TGCGCCAGCAGCTTGGCCGGGGGACAGACCTACGAGCAGTACTTC; CDR3 protein: CASSLAGGQTYEQYF
V gene: TRBV20-1; J gene: TRBJ1-5; D gene: NA; clone size: many; CDR3 DNA: TGCAGTGTTACGGGCGGCCATAGCAATCAGCCCCAGCATTTT; CDR3 protein: CSVTGGHSNQPQHF
V gene: TRBV14; J gene: TRBJ1-6; D gene: NA; clone size: many; CDR3 DNA: TGTGCCAGCAGCCAGACGGGTTATTCACCCCTCCACTTT; CDR3 protein: CASSQTGYSPLHF
V gene: TRBV15; J gene: TRBJ2-5; D gene: NA; clone size: few; CDR3 DNA: TGTGCCACCAGCAGGCGACTAGAGGTGGAGACCCAGTACTTC; CDR3 protein: CATSRRLEVETQYF
V gene: TRBV11-2; J gene: TRBJ2-7; D gene: NA; clone size: NA; CDR3 DNA: TGTGCCAGCAGCTCCCAAGGGGGGGGAGGCTACGAGCAGTACTTC; CDR3 protein: CASSSQGGGGYEQYF
V gene: TRBV7-2; J gene: TRBJ2-4; D gene: TRBD2; clone size: NA; CDR3 DNA: TGTGCCAGCAGCTTTGGACTAGCGGGAGGGTCCAAAAACATTCAGTACTTC; CDR3 protein: CASSFGLAGGSKNIQYF
V gene: TRBV7-8; J gene: TRBJ2-1; D gene: TRBD1; clone size: NA; CDR3 DNA: TGTGCCAGCAGCTTAGCTCCGGGACAGGACTCCTACAATGAGCAGTTCTTC; CDR3 protein: CASSLAPGQDSYNEQFF
V gene: TRBV5-6; J gene: TRBJ2-1; D gene: NA; clone size: many; CDR3 DNA: TGTGCCAGCAGCTACAGCGGAAGAGGTTACAATGAGCAGTTCTTC; CDR3 protein: CASSYSGRGYNEQFF
V gene: TRBV2; J gene: TRBJ2-7; D gene: TRBD2; clone size: few; CDR3 DNA: TGTGCCACTCAAGGTGGGACTACGTTCTACGAGCAGTACTTC; CDR3 protein: CATQGGTTFYEQYF
V gene: TRBV14; J gene: TRBJ2-5; D gene: TRBD2; clone size: NA; CDR3 DNA: TGTGCCAGCAGCCAAGGACTAGCCGGGGCCCAGTACTTC; CDR3 protein: CASSQGLAGAQYF
V gene: TRBV6-1; J gene: TRBJ2-2; D gene: NA; clone size: few; CDR3 DNA: TGTGCCAGCAGAGACGGAAGTAACACCGGGGAGCTGTTTTTT; CDR3 protein: CASRDGSNTGELFF
V gene: TRBV5-1; J gene: TRBJ2-1; D gene: NA; clone size: NA; CDR3 DNA: TGCGCCAGCAGCCCAGAGGGTGAGCAGTTCTTC; CDR3 protein: CASSPEGEQFF
V gene: TRBV29-1; J gene: TRBJ1-2; D gene: NA; clone size: NA; CDR3 DNA: TGCAGCGTTGTTGGAGACAGCGGGGATGGCTACACCTTC; CDR3 protein: CSVVGDSGDGYTF
V gene: TRBV20-1; J gene: TRBJ2-7; D gene: TRBD2; clone size: few; CDR3 DNA: TGCAGTGCTGGGGGGGCTAGCGGGTACTCCTACGAGCAGTACTTC; CDR3 protein: CSAGGASGYSYEQYF
V gene: TRBV20-1; J gene: TRBJ2-2; D gene: TRBD1; clone size: NA; CDR3 DNA: TGCAGTGCGAAAAGACAGGGCGGGGAGCTGTTTTTT; CDR3 protein: CSAKRQGGELFF
V gene: TRBV5-4; J gene: TRBJ2-7; D gene: NA; clone size: few; CDR3 DNA: TGTGCCAGCAGCTTGGCCGTCTCGCTTCGTAACGAGCAGTACTTC; CDR3 protein: CASSLAVSLRNEQYF